This T cell receptor beta chain was sequenced for a study of CD8 T cells in Susac syndrome. Random-hexamer reverse transcription was applied to roughly 0.5 to 1 ug RNA. TCRdb reprocessed the immunoSEQ multiplex PCR reads with MiXCR, giving one entry per CDR3 protein. The sample lists almost 450,000 distinct CDR3 sequences; roughly 85% were seen once. The T cells that were sequenced for TCR beta were CD8+ and CD4+ cells from blood. Negative isolation yielded CD8+ and CD4+ T cells; FACS enriched TEMRA cells. A single count supports this clonotype. The CDR3 spans 18 residues. Trimming removed 1 base from V and 4 bases from J; junction bases left unmatched: 11. The germline V gene has CDR1 MNHEY and CDR2 SMNVEV (reference sequence).

The sequence derives from a human donor with multiple sclerosis. The sequencing sample was made of CD8+ T cells from PBMCs. The genes are TRBV27 and TRBJ2-1; TRBD2 agrees at 9 bases. CDR3 region: CASSLLAGGSVGYNEQFF. CDR3 bases: TGTGCCAGCAGTTTATTGGCGGGAGGGTCGGTGGGATACAATGAGCAGTTCTTC.